The 24 T cell receptor beta chains below were found in one sample sequenced in a study of cytomegalovirus exposure and HLA in healthy donors. PCR involved 60 Vbeta and 13 Jbeta primers. Assay used: immunoSEQ multiplex PCR; TCRdb lists only in-frame clones, some missing. The sample lists over 50,000 clones, roughly 80% seen once, with about 1.5% in the top ten. What was sequenced was PBMCs. The receptors shown here come from a man aged 35-49 years in good health and CMV-seronegative.

The chain links TRBV6-5 to TRBJ1-1, with a tentative D call TRBD1 (6 bases). The CDR3 is 16 amino acids. CDR1 MNHEY and CDR2 SVGAGI come from the germline V gene. V dropped 0 bases and J dropped 7 bases, with 18 bases sitting between them. This chain's CDR3 is CASSYSWQGRANEAFF. CDR3 nucleotides: TGTGCCAGCAGTTACTCTTGGCAGGGGCGCGCCAATGAAGCTTTCTTT.

This clone was detected a few times. The rearrangement uses TRBV6-1 and TRBJ1-1, with TRBD1 matching over 7 bases. The V and J ends lost 3 bases and 3 bases, in that order; junction bases with no gene match: 4. Germline-derived CDR1 and CDR2 are MNHNS and SASEGT. The CDR3 sequence is 14 residues long. The CDR3 bases are TGTGCCAGCAGTGAGACAGGGCCATACACTGAAGCTTTCTTT. This translates into CASSETGPYTEAFF.

The V and J genes are TRBV9 and TRBJ2-7, with D tentatively TRBD1 (6 bases). V was clipped by 4 bases and J by 3 bases, with 14 bases between them. Per the germline V gene, CDR1 is SGDLS and CDR2 is YYNGEE. The CDR3 totals 14 residues. The CDR3 protein is CASSPGVGVYEQYF. CDR3 nucleotides: TGTGCCAGCAGCCCAGGGGTGGGAGTCTACGAGCAGTACTTC.

V gene TRBV2 combines with J gene TRBJ2-1; weak D call: TRBD1 (6 bases). The CDR3 extends over 15 amino acids. Germline V gives CDR1 SNHLY, CDR2 FYNNEI. Trimming took 7 bases from V and 0 from J, leaving 13 bases between them. The CDR3 bases are TGTGCCAGCAAAGGACAGAGCTACTCCTACAATGAGCAGTTCTTC. Its translation: CASKGQSYSYNEQFF.

CDR3 DNA sequence: TGTGCCAGCAGCTTAGATCAGGGGTCTGAGACCCAGTACTTC. Protein product: CASSLDQGSETQYF. The chain has TRBV7-2 and TRBJ2-5, with D possibly being TRBD1 (6 bases). Looked up from germline, CDR1 is SGHTA and CDR2 is FQGNSA. V lost 1 base and J lost 5, with 11 bases in between. The CDR3 has 14 residues. Full variable domain (outside the CDR3, taken from reference TRBV7-2 and TRBJ2-5): GAGVSQSPSNKVTEKGKDVELRCDPISGHTALYWYRQSLGQGLEFLIYFQGNSAPDKSGLPSDRFSAERTGGSVSTLTIQRTQQEDSAVYLCASSLDQGSETQYFGPGTRLLVL.

This rearrangement joins TRBV15 to TRBJ2-7; D perhaps matches TRBD2 (7 bases). Deletions cut 3 bases from V and 0 bases from J, with 12 bases between. CDR1 and CDR2 (germline): LNHNV, YYDKDF (reference sequence). CDR3 length equals 15 residues. The CDR3 reads CATSRAGASSYEQYF. In nucleotides, the CDR3 is TGTGCCACCAGCAGGGCGGGGGCCTCCTCCTACGAGCAGTACTTC.

This chain uses TRBV28 with TRBJ1-1; D call uncertain. Per germline, CDR1 MDHEN and CDR2 SYDVKM. V lost 2 bases and J lost 1, with 11 bases in between. The CDR3 covers 15 residues. The CDR3 protein is CASSLPGSKNTEAFF. DNA of the CDR3: TGTGCCAGCAGTTTACCGGGGTCCAAGAACACTGAAGCTTTCTTT.

The rearrangement uses TRBV6-5 and TRBJ2-5; the match to TRBD2 covers 10 bases. Looked up from germline, CDR1 is MNHEY and CDR2 is SVGAGI. The CDR3 runs 15 residues. The ends lost 9 bases at V and 1 base at J; junction bases unmatched: 8. The CDR3, as DNA: TGTGCCAGTCCTACACTAGCGGGGATCCAAGAGACCCAGTACTTC. The encoded protein is CASPTLAGIQETQYF.

V gene TRBV15 combines with J gene TRBJ1-1; TRBD1 matches 8 bases. CDR1 and CDR2 from the germline V gene are LNHNV and YYDKDF (reference sequence). The CDR3 is made up of 16 amino acids. After removal of 3 bases from V and 3 bases from J, the junction contained 9 bases not matched to a gene. The CDR3 spells CATSRGLGQGDTEAFF. CDR3 sequence (DNA): TGTGCCACCAGCAGGGGCCTCGGACAGGGCGACACTGAAGCTTTCTTT.

This clone showed up just once. The chain uses TRBV6-4 and TRBJ1-1; D is uncertain. There are 14 residues in the CDR3. Germline CDR1 MRHNA, CDR2 SNTAGT. V shed 6 bases and J shed 4 bases, with 15 bases lying between them. CDR3 loop: CASRAEEGFTEAFF. CDR3 DNA sequence: TGTGCCAGCAGAGCCGAAGAGGGATTCACTGAAGCTTTCTTT.

The chain couples TRBV10-3 to TRBJ2-5; 10 nucleotides align to TRBD1. The V segment lost 0 bases and the J segment 4 bases; nucleotides outside the gene matches: 11. The CDR3 runs to 18 residues. From germline, CDR1 is ENHRY and CDR2 SYGVKD. This CDR3 reads CAISESSFPTGGGETQYF. Written as DNA, the CDR3 is TGTGCCATCAGTGAGTCGAGTTTCCCGACAGGGGGCGGAGAGACCCAGTACTTC.

The chain carries TRBV28 and TRBJ1-1; D is unresolved. CDR3 size: 12 residues. With 6 bases removed from V and 1 base from J, the gap between germline ends came to 6 bases. Germline V gives CDR1 MDHEN, CDR2 SYDVKM. CDR3 residues: CASRIQNTEAFF. CDR3 sequence (DNA): TGTGCCAGCAGAATCCAGAACACTGAAGCTTTCTTT.

The V and J genes are TRBV10-3 and TRBJ1-5; D is ambiguous. The CDR3 totals 14 residues. V gave up 9 bases and J gave up 1 base, with 13 bases separating them. Germline CDR1 and CDR2: ENHRY and SYGVKD. The CDR3 DNA is TGTGCCATTACACCAGACTTCAGCAATCAGCCCCAGCATTTT. Residues: CAITPDFSNQPQHF.

The chain employs TRBV4-1 and TRBJ1-6, with D hard to call. The CDR3 extends over 12 amino acids. Germline assignment: CDR1 MGHRA and CDR2 YSYEKL. Trimming pared 6 bases from V and 12 bases from J, leaving 12 bases between. The CDR3 DNA is TGCGCCAGCAGGTTACCAGAGGGACCCCTCCACTTT. It codes for CASRLPEGPLHF.

CDR3: CASSQEAGVRNSPLHF. The CDR3 DNA sequence: TGTGCCAGCAGCCAAGAGGCGGGGGTTAGGAATTCACCCCTCCACTTT. The chain recombines TRBV4-2 with TRBJ1-6, with D possibly matching TRBD1 (5 bases). The CDR3 has 16 amino acids. Trimming took off 0 bases at V and 7 bases at J, with 13 bases between the two ends. CDR1 is LGHNA, CDR2 YNFKEQ, per germline.

This clone has just a few counts. The chain couples TRBV10-1 to TRBJ2-1, with 8 bases lining up with TRBD1. The CDR3 has 13 residues. CDR1 is WNHNN and CDR2 is SYGVQD in the germline V gene (reference sequence). V lost 10 bases to trimming and J lost 12 bases; unmatched junction nucleotides: 14. CDR3 coding DNA: TGCGCCACCTTGAGATGGACAGGGATGGTGCAGTTCTTC. As protein: CATLRWTGMVQFF.

The chain joins TRBV2 to TRBJ2-7; 9 nucleotides match TRBD1. This CDR3 comprises 13 residues. Trimming at V came to 7 bases and at J to 4 bases, leaving 5 bases not matched to a gene. CDR1 and CDR2 from the germline V gene are SNHLY and FYNNEI. CDR3 in amino acids: CASIRDREYEQYV. In DNA form, the CDR3 reads TGTGCCAGCATTAGGGACAGGGAATACGAGCAGTACGTC.

V is TRBV7-7 and J is TRBJ2-5; 14 nucleotides line up with TRBD2. This CDR3 is 16 amino acids long. Germline assignment: CDR1 SSHAT and CDR2 FNYEAQ (reference sequence). V shed 5 bases and J 2 bases; nucleotides not matched to a gene: 4. CDR3 sequence (DNA): TGTGCCAGCAGCCCCAGACTAGCGGGGGGGCAAGAGACCCAGTACTTC. Translation gives CASSPRLAGGQETQYF.

The V gene is TRBV2, the J gene TRBJ1-1; no clear D. V shed 5 bases and J shed 5 bases, with 12 bases lying between them. The CDR3 is 13 residues long. Germline V gene sequence: CDR1 SNHLY, CDR2 FYNNEI. The CDR3 protein is CASSPIFGTEAFF. The CDR3 nucleotides are TGTGCCAGCAGTCCGATCTTCGGGACTGAAGCTTTCTTT.

This clone was recorded a few times. The chain employs TRBV5-1 and TRBJ1-1; tentatively, D is TRBD1 (6 bases). Trimming took off 1 base at V and 1 base at J, with 8 bases between the two ends. Germline V gene lookup returns CDR1 SGHRS and CDR2 YFSETQ. This CDR3 has 14 residues. The CDR3 bases are TGCGCCAGCAGCTTGCTGACAGGGAACACTGAAGCTTTCTTT. Translating gives CASSLLTGNTEAFF.

This clone showed up just a few times. The chain joins TRBV7-2 to TRBJ2-2; D is perhaps TRBD2 (6 bases). V was cut by 1 base and J by 7 bases, with 13 bases left in between. Germline values: CDR1 SGHTA, CDR2 FQGNSA. The CDR3 totals 15 residues. CDR3 coding DNA: TGTGCCAGCAGCTTAGGACCCACGCGGGGCGGGGAGCTGTTTTTT. Translating it yields CASSLGPTRGGELFF.

The chain recombines TRBV6-1 with TRBJ1-1; D perhaps matches TRBD1 (6 bases). Looked up from germline, CDR1 is MNHNS and CDR2 is SASEGT. The V and J ends lost 6 bases and 6 bases respectively, with 17 bases between them. The CDR3 consists of 14 residues. CDR3 in amino acids: CASSEQGRSPEAFF. CDR3 DNA sequence: TGTGCCAGCAGCGAACAGGGCCGTAGTCCTGAAGCTTTCTTT.

V gene TRBV5-1 combines with J gene TRBJ2-5; 10 nucleotides agree with TRBD1. Germline CDR1 and CDR2: SGHRS and YFSETQ. V shed 2 bases and J 5 bases; nucleotides not matched to a gene: 9. CDR3 length: 16 residues. CDR3 sequence (DNA): TGCGCCAGCAGCTTATCCCGGGACAGGGGTGGGGAGACCCAGTACTTC. Its translation: CASSLSRDRGGETQYF.

The genes are TRBV7-6 and TRBJ1-1; D uncertain. Germline values: CDR1 SGHVS, CDR2 FNYEAQ. V shed 1 base and J shed 0 bases, with 9 bases lying between them. This CDR3 is built from 15 residues. The CDR3 sequence: CASSLDPGLNTEAFF. The CDR3 DNA reads TGTGCCAGCAGCTTAGATCCGGGGTTGAACACTGAAGCTTTCTTT.